The T cell receptor (beta chain) described here comes from a study of Ad26.COV2.S vaccination and SARS-CoV-2 variants. Findings of the study overall: Placebo recipients trailed vaccine recipients in spike-specific TCR breadth.

Noted treatment: 19 received Ad26.COV2.S at low or high dose, single or two shots; 5 received placebo; per-sample allocation not given. The study sampled participants on day 63 after the first vaccine or placebo injection. Assay: immunoSEQ multiplex PCR; the TCRdb copy retains only in-frame clones and omits some. Here the sample spans around 300,000 clones, 88% being singletons. The CDR3 runs to 17 residues. Germline assignment: CDR1 KGHDR and CDR2 SFDVKD. Note on this clone: As yet, its antigen is unknown. The junction departs from germline at one end; a sequencing error may be responsible.

The chain uses TRBV24-1 and TRBJ2-2, with 9 bases that match TRBD2. The sample consisted of peripheral blood, taken in a trial of Ad26.COV2.S vaccine versus placebo. This clonotype originated in a person aged 18 to 59 who received the Ad26.COV2.S COVID-19 vaccine or a placebo. This CDR3 is CAPSDLRGGGNTGELFF. The CDR3 DNA reads TGTGCCCCCAGTGATTTGCGGGGGGGCGGGAACACCGGGGAGCTGTTTTTT.